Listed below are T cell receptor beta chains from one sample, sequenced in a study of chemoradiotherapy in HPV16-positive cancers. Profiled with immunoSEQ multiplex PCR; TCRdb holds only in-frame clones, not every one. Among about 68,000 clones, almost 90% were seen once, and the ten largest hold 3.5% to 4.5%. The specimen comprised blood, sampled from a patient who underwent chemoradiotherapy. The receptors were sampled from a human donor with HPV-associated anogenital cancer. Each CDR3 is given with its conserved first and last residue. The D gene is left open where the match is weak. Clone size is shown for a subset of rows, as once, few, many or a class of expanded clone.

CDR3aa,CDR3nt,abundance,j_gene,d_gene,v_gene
CAWSDGQGYEQYF,TGTGCCTGGAGCGACGGACAGGGGTACGAGCAGTACTTC,.,TRBJ2-7,TRBD1,TRBV30
CASTGWSREGETQYF,TGTGCCAGCACCGGTTGGTCGCGGGAGGGAGAGACCCAGTACTTC,.,TRBJ2-5,TRBD2,TRBV6-5
CASRGASGWPQHF,TGTGCCAGCAGGGGGGCCTCCGGGTGGCCCCAGCATTTT,.,TRBJ1-5,.,TRBV28
CASSYFGTGSYEQYF,TGTGCCAGCAGTTACTTCGGGACAGGATCCTACGAGCAGTACTTC,.,TRBJ2-7,TRBD1,TRBV6-5
CASRKLASTGELFF,TGTGCCAGCAGGAAACTAGCTTCCACCGGGGAGCTGTTTTTT,.,TRBJ2-2,.,TRBV7-3
CASSYSGQDGYTF,TGTGCCAGCAGTTACTCCGGCCAGGATGGCTACACCTTC,.,TRBJ1-2,.,TRBV6-5
CASSLERGRFGYTF,TGTGCCAGCAGCTTAGAGAGGGGGCGTTTTGGCTACACCTTC,.,TRBJ1-2,TRBD1,TRBV7-9
CASSPQLAGGWNEQFF,TGTGCCAGCAGCCCCCAACTAGCGGGAGGGTGGAATGAGCAGTTCTTC,.,TRBJ2-1,TRBD2,TRBV27
CASSLADRDRMNTEAFF,TGTGCCAGCAGCTTAGCGGACAGGGATAGGATGAACACTGAAGCTTTCTTT,.,TRBJ1-1,TRBD1,TRBV7-6
CASETGTGYEQYF,TGTGCCAGCGAAACCGGGACAGGCTACGAGCAGTACTTC,.,TRBJ2-7,TRBD1,TRBV11-2
CASSFYGTVNQPQHF,TGTGCCAGCAGTTTCTACGGGACAGTTAATCAGCCCCAGCATTTT,.,TRBJ1-5,TRBD1,TRBV28
CASPRGGPISGNQPQHF,TGTGCTAGTCCTCGGGGGGGCCCAATATCGGGCAATCAGCCCCAGCATTTT,few,TRBJ1-5,.,TRBV12-5
CASSLIPGTVNTEAFF,TGCGCCAGCAGCTTGATACCCGGGACGGTGAACACTGAAGCTTTCTTT,.,TRBJ1-1,.,TRBV5-1
CASSFQTTGGAGTSGNTIYF,TGCGCCAGCAGCTTTCAAACTACGGGAGGAGCCGGAACCTCTGGAAACACCATATATTTT,.,TRBJ1-3,.,TRBV5-1
CASSIVQGVFPGANVLTF,TGTGCCAGTAGTATAGTCCAGGGGGTTTTCCCTGGGGCCAACGTCCTGACTTTC,.,TRBJ2-6,TRBD1,TRBV19
CASSLLQGGDEQYF,TGTGCCAGCAGTTTACTACAGGGGGGCGACGAGCAGTACTTC,.,TRBJ2-7,TRBD1,TRBV28
CASFGFGTLTDTQYF,TGTGCCAGCTTTGGGTTCGGGACACTAACAGATACGCAGTATTTT,once,TRBJ2-3,.,TRBV2
CASSQEHSTEAFF,TGTGCCAGCAGCCAAGAGCATTCGACAGAAGCTTTCTTT,.,TRBJ1-1,.,TRBV14
CASSTWTGGNNEQFF,TGTGCCAGCAGCACCTGGACAGGGGGGAACAATGAGCAGTTCTTC,.,TRBJ2-1,TRBD1,TRBV7-9
CASRGDRGEQYF,TGTGCCAGCAGAGGAGACAGGGGCGAGCAGTACTTC,.,TRBJ2-7,TRBD1,TRBV2
CASSIRGVAGTSRTDTQYF,TGTGCCAGTAGTATAAGAGGGGTGGCGGGAACCTCTCGCACAGATACGCAGTATTTT,.,TRBJ2-3,.,TRBV19
CASSSGTLNSPLHF,TGTGCCAGCAGCTCGGGGACACTGAATTCACCCCTCCACTTT,once,TRBJ1-6,.,TRBV28
CASSVGLNTEAFF,TGTGCCAGCAGTGTGGGTCTGAACACTGAAGCTTTCTTT,.,TRBJ1-1,.,TRBV2
CASSFFLRQGNGYTF,TGTGCCAGCAGTTTTTTTTTGCGACAGGGGAATGGCTACACCTTC,.,TRBJ1-2,TRBD1,TRBV28
CASSLVYAENTEAFF,TGTGCCAGCAGCTTAGTATACGCGGAGAACACTGAAGCTTTCTTT,.,TRBJ1-1,.,TRBV7-9
CASSQAGGNYEQYF,TGTGCCAGCAGCCAAGCGGGGGGGAACTACGAGCAGTACTTC,.,TRBJ2-7,TRBD2,TRBV4-2
CASREGAYEQYF,TGTGCCAGCAGAGAGGGAGCCTACGAGCAGTACTTC,.,TRBJ2-7,.,TRBV28
CASSLPEGYNEQFF,TGTGCCAGCAGCTTACCCGAGGGTTACAATGAGCAGTTCTTC,.,TRBJ2-1,.,TRBV7-9
CASSLPGNSYNEQFF,TGTGCCAGCAGCTTACCGGGGAACTCCTACAATGAGCAGTTCTTC,.,TRBJ2-1,.,TRBV7-8
CASSLVGGTERTDTQYF,TGTGCCAGCAGCTTAGTGGGGGGGACAGAACGCACAGATACGCAGTATTTT,.,TRBJ2-3,.,TRBV7-9
CASSLDWDRADEQYF,TGTGCCAGCAGCTTGGATTGGGACAGGGCAGACGAGCAGTACTTC,.,TRBJ2-7,TRBD1,TRBV5-4
CASSIQGTQGDEQFF,TGTGCCAGCAGTATACAGGGAACCCAAGGCGATGAGCAGTTCTTC,few,TRBJ2-1,.,TRBV27
CASNSWYEQFF,TGCGCCAGCAATTCTTGGTATGAGCAGTTCTTC,.,TRBJ2-1,.,TRBV5-1
CASSIDLSGLLNTEAFF,TGTGCCAGTAGTATAGATCTTTCGGGGCTACTGAACACTGAAGCTTTCTTT,.,TRBJ1-1,.,TRBV19
CASSFGITDTQYF,TGTGCCAGCTCATTCGGGATCACAGATACGCAGTATTTT,.,TRBJ2-3,.,TRBV18
CASSGLTDLRLADTQYF,TGTGCCAGCAGCGGGCTTACGGACCTCCGCCTCGCAGATACGCAGTATTTT,.,TRBJ2-3,.,TRBV7-9
CASSYPQGALGYTF,TGTGCCAGCAGTTATCCTCAGGGGGCGCTTGGCTACACCTTC,once,TRBJ1-2,TRBD1,TRBV5-4
CATVGLGRGDEKLFF,TGTGCCACCGTAGGACTGGGCAGGGGGGACGAAAAACTGTTTTTT,.,TRBJ1-4,TRBD1,TRBV2